Listed below are T cell receptor beta chains from one sample, sequenced in a study of blood T cell repertoires in COVID-19. Method: immunoSEQ multiplex PCR; TCRdb's copy keeps in-frame clones and lacks some. The sample has fewer than 200,000 clones, roughly 85% seen once; the top ten hold over 15%. Specimen: PBMCs or T cells enriched from blood (not recorded which). These receptors were obtained from a woman in her sixties or seventies in a cohort exposed to, infected with or recovered from COVID-19 (not recorded which). Each CDR3 is given with its conserved first and last residue. D genes are given only for firm matches. Size values are once, few and many counts, or a class for expanded clones, and some rows have none.

v_call	j_call	clone_size	d_call	cdr3_nt	cdr3_aa
TRBV10-2	TRBJ1-1	NA	NA	TGCGCCAGCAAAGGACAGTTTAACACTGAAGCTTTCTTT	CASKGQFNTEAFF
TRBV7-3	TRBJ2-1	once	NA	TGTGCCAGCAGCTTAGGCGCGGGTAGCTCCTACAATGAGCAGTTCTTC	CASSLGAGSSYNEQFF
TRBV20-1	TRBJ2-7	NA	NA	TGCAGTGCTAGTGCTGTGGGGCTCGACGAGCAGTACTTC	CSASAVGLDEQYF
TRBV6-5	TRBJ1-1	NA	NA	TGTGCCAGCAGTTCACAGACAGTGAACACTGAAGCTTTCTTT	CASSSQTVNTEAFF
TRBV5-1	TRBJ2-1	NA	TRBD2	TGCGCCAGCAGCTTGGAAGGTAGCGGGAGGACTGAGCAGTTCTTC	CASSLEGSGRTEQFF
TRBV24-1	TRBJ2-3	NA	TRBD1	TGTGCCACCAGTGATACCGGGACAGGGTTAATAGATACGCAGTATTTT	CATSDTGTGLIDTQYF
TRBV9	TRBJ2-1	NA	NA	TGTGCCAGCAGCCGACAAAGCTCCTACAATGAGCAGTTCTTC	CASSRQSSYNEQFF
TRBV5-1	TRBJ2-1	once	TRBD1	TGCGCCAGCAGCGACAGGGGGCTCGTCTCGAACAATGAGCAGTTCTTC	CASSDRGLVSNNEQFF
TRBV3-1/TRBV3-2	TRBJ2-7	NA	NA	TGTGCCAGCAGCCAAGGAGGATTGGACGAGCAGTACTTC	CASSQGGLDEQYF
TRBV12-5	TRBJ2-3	NA	NA	TGTGCTAGTGGTTTCTATGGGGGCCTCACAGATACGCAGTATTTT	CASGFYGGLTDTQYF
TRBV7-8	TRBJ1-5	NA	NA	TGTGCCAGCAGCTTAGCCCCTCAACTCTATCAGCCCCAGCATTTT	CASSLAPQLYQPQHF
TRBV29-1	TRBJ2-2	NA	NA	TGCAGCGTTGCCGACAGCTTCAACACCGGGGAGCTGTTTTTT	CSVADSFNTGELFF
TRBV18	TRBJ2-7	NA	TRBD2	TGTGCCAGCTCACCCGGACTAGCAGAAACCTACGAGCAGTACTTC	CASSPGLAETYEQYF
TRBV2	TRBJ1-5	NA	TRBD1	TGTGCCAGCAGTGAGGACAGGGCTCAGCCCCAGCATTTT	CASSEDRAQPQHF
TRBV3-1/TRBV3-2	TRBJ2-7	NA	TRBD2	TGTGCCAGCAGCCGATGGACTAGCGGGAGGGTCGTAGGCGAGCAGTACTTC	CASSRWTSGRVVGEQYF
TRBV28	TRBJ1-6	few	TRBD1	TGTGCCAGCAGGATGACAGGGAATAATTCACCCCTCCACTTT	CASRMTGNNSPLHF
TRBV11-1	TRBJ2-1	NA	TRBD2	TGTGCCAGCAGCCCGACGACTAGCGGGAATCCCAATGAGCAGTTCTTC	CASSPTTSGNPNEQFF
TRBV5-1	TRBJ2-7	NA	NA	TGCGCCAGCAGCCATCTCGCTGGGGAGTCCTACGAGCAGTACTTC	CASSHLAGESYEQYF
TRBV5-4	TRBJ1-4	NA	TRBD1	TGTGCCAGCAGCCAAGGGGGAACAGGGGGTGAAAAACTGTTTTTT	CASSQGGTGGEKLFF
TRBV27	TRBJ2-1	NA	TRBD2	TGTGCCAGCAGTTGGGGGCGGGAGGCCAATGAGCAGTTCTTC	CASSWGREANEQFF
TRBV5-1	TRBJ1-2	NA	TRBD1	TGCGCCAGCAGCTTGGGCCCGGGACAGACCACCTATGGCTACACCTTC	CASSLGPGQTTYGYTF
TRBV2	TRBJ2-1	NA	TRBD1	TGTGCCACCCGACAGGGCGTCTACAATGAGCAGTTCTTC	CATRQGVYNEQFF
TRBV11-1	TRBJ1-1	NA	TRBD1	TGTGCCAGCACTGCGGACAGGGACATGCGGCCTGAAGCTTTCTTT	CASTADRDMRPEAFF
TRBV28	TRBJ1-4	NA	NA	TGTGCCAGCAGTTCGTCGGGGGGTAAACTGTTTTTT	CASSSSGGKLFF
TRBV28	TRBJ1-4	NA	NA	TGTGCCAGCTGTTACGACAGCAATGAAAAACTGTTTTTT	CASCYDSNEKLFF
TRBV10-3	TRBJ1-3	once	TRBD1	TGTGCCATCAGCACAGGGGTAGAAGGAAACACCATATATTTT	CAISTGVEGNTIYF
TRBV7-9	TRBJ2-1	NA	TRBD1	TGTGCCAGCAGCCAAACCGGGACAGGGTTCAATGAGCAGTTCTTC	CASSQTGTGFNEQFF
TRBV6-5	TRBJ2-1	NA	TRBD1	TGTGCCAGCAGGGGGGACAGGGGGTACAATGAGCAGTTCTTC	CASRGDRGYNEQFF
TRBV7-9	TRBJ1-1	few	NA	TGTGCCAGCAGCTTTTCCAGGGGGAACACTGAAGCTTTCTTT	CASSFSRGNTEAFF
TRBV12-3/TRBV12-4	TRBJ2-7	NA	NA	TGTGCCAGCAGTTTAGGAGGAGGGTACGAGCAGTACTTC	CASSLGGGYEQYF
TRBV7-8	TRBJ2-5	NA	NA	TGTGCCAGCAGCCGGGACCAGGGAGAGACCCAGTACTTC	CASSRDQGETQYF
TRBV7-2	TRBJ1-1	NA	TRBD1	TGTGCCAGCAGCTTAGCTTCGACAGGGCAATGGGAAGCTTTCTTT	CASSLASTGQWEAFF
TRBV28	TRBJ2-7	NA	TRBD2	TGTGCCAGCAGTTCCTCCGGGACTAGCGGATACGAGCAGTACTTC	CASSSSGTSGYEQYF
TRBV3-1/TRBV3-2	TRBJ2-7	NA	NA	TGTGCCAGCAGCCAAGAAGGCACAGACTACGAGCAGTACTTC	CASSQEGTDYEQYF
TRBV19	TRBJ1-2	NA	NA	TGTGCCAGTACTCATAGGGGCTATGGCTACACCTTC	CASTHRGYGYTF